Listed below are T cell receptor beta chains from one sample, sequenced in a study of shared clonotypes between healthy human individuals. Libraries were prepared by immunoSEQ multiplex PCR; TCRdb keeps only in-frame clonotypes and omits some of them. The table has hundreds of thousands of clones, 55% to 75% seen once. Specimen: memory CD4+ T cells sorted from blood. Every receptor here comes from a woman aged 25 to 39 in good health. Both conserved end residues are part of each CDR3. Each record gives: J gene, D gene, clone size, V gene, CDR3 DNA, CDR3 protein. A D gene is named only where the DNA matches it firmly. A row's size may be missing; if present it is once, few, many or a size class.

TRBJ2-7	TRBD1	.	TRBV28	TGTGCCAGCAGTCCGGGACAGGGGTACGAGCAGTACTTC	CASSPGQGYEQYF
TRBJ2-7	TRBD1	.	TRBV7-6	TGTGCCAGCAGTCTCGGGACAGGGGGAATCTACGAGCAGTACTTC	CASSLGTGGIYEQYF
TRBJ2-5	TRBD1	few	TRBV11-2	TGTGCCAGCAGCTTTGGCAGGGGGCATGAGACCCAGTACTTC	CASSFGRGHETQYF
TRBJ1-1	.	few	TRBV6-6	TGTGCCAGCAGTCGCGGGGAGGCGACTGAAGCTTTCTTT	CASSRGEATEAFF
TRBJ2-7	TRBD2	.	TRBV28	TGTGCCAGCAGTTCACGGACTAGCGGGAGCGACGAGCAGTACTTC	CASSSRTSGSDEQYF
TRBJ1-1	.	few	TRBV30	TGTGCCTGGAGTGTTATCGGCGACACTGAAGCTTTCTTT	CAWSVIGDTEAFF
TRBJ1-4	.	.	TRBV19	TGTGCCAGTACGACTCCCGAAAGGGAAAAACTGTTTTTT	CASTTPEREKLFF
TRBJ1-1	TRBD1	.	TRBV10-1	TGCGCCAGCAAGAGCGGGACAGATGGGACTGAAGCTTTCTTT	CASKSGTDGTEAFF
TRBJ2-3	.	.	TRBV25-1	TGTGCCAGCAGTGGGTACCCCACAGATACGCAGTATTTT	CASSGYPTDTQYF
TRBJ2-7	TRBD2	once	TRBV7-9	TGTGCCAGCAGCTTTTTCGGACTAGCGGACACCTACGAGCAGTACTTC	CASSFFGLADTYEQYF
TRBJ2-7	.	.	TRBV27	TGTGCCAGCAGCTCCGGAAGCGGGTATCCCTACGAGCAGTACTTC	CASSSGSGYPYEQYF
TRBJ2-7	.	.	TRBV10-1	TGCGCCAGCAGTGAGTCGGGTTCCTACGAGCAGTACTTC	CASSESGSYEQYF
TRBJ2-1	TRBD2	few	TRBV5-1	TGCGCCAGCAGCTTGTCCAGCGGGGGATACAATGAGCAGTTCTTC	CASSLSSGGYNEQFF
TRBJ2-7	TRBD1	.	TRBV7-6	TGTGCCAGCAGCTTAGTGCTCAGGACAGGGAACAACGAGCAGTACTTC	CASSLVLRTGNNEQYF
TRBJ2-7	TRBD1	.	TRBV6-5	TGTGCCAGCAGGCGACTCGGACAGGGTTACGAGCAGTACTTC	CASRRLGQGYEQYF
TRBJ2-7	TRBD1	.	TRBV6-6	TGTGCCAGCACTTTCGGACAGGGAGACGAGCAGTACTTC	CASTFGQGDEQYF
TRBJ2-7	.	once	TRBV5-1	TGCGCCAGCAGCTTGATCGGAGTGGTCTACGAGCAGTACTTC	CASSLIGVVYEQYF
TRBJ1-2	TRBD1	.	TRBV10-2	TGCGCCAGCAGTGAAGTCTGGTGGCAGGGGGTTCGTGATGGCTACACCTTC	CASSEVWWQGVRDGYTF
TRBJ2-7	TRBD1	few	TRBV6-1	TGTGCCAGCGGCCGCGGGACAGGGATCTCCTACGAGCAGTACTTC	CASGRGTGISYEQYF
TRBJ2-1	.	few	TRBV15	TGTGCCACCAGCAGAGATCAAGGCGGAACTTACAATGAGCAGTTCTTC	CATSRDQGGTYNEQFF
TRBJ1-1	.	few	TRBV6-1	TGTGCCAGCAGTGGCGCCTTCGATCTGGCTGAAGCTTTCTTT	CASSGAFDLAEAFF
TRBJ2-7	.	.	TRBV27	TGTGCCAGCAGTCACCGGGACTTACGCTACGAGCAGTACTTC	CASSHRDLRYEQYF
TRBJ1-1	.	.	TRBV6-6	TGTGCCAGCAGTTACTCGGGGGGGAACACTGAAGCTTTCTTT	CASSYSGGNTEAFF
TRBJ1-1	TRBD1	few	TRBV7-9	TGTGCCAGCAGCCCCCGACAGGGGGGAGACACTGAAGCTTTCTTT	CASSPRQGGDTEAFF
TRBJ2-7	.	.	TRBV4-1	TGCGCCAGCAGCCAAGCACAAGGACGCACACATGCGACCTACGAGCAGTACTTC	CASSQAQGRTHATYEQYF
TRBJ2-7	TRBD1	.	TRBV9	TGTGCCAGCAGCAAAGGTGGGACAGGTAGAATCCACGAGCAGTACTTC	CASSKGGTGRIHEQYF
TRBJ2-2	TRBD2	.	TRBV10-2	TGCGCCAGCAGGACTAGCGGGCCCACCGGGGAGCTGTTTTTT	CASRTSGPTGELFF
TRBJ2-1	TRBD1	few	TRBV7-2	TGTGCCAGCAGCCCCGGACAGGGTCGAGGGGTAGAGCAGTTCTTC	CASSPGQGRGVEQFF
TRBJ2-6	TRBD1	many	TRBV7-3	TGTGCCAGCAGCTTTTTTGGGACAGGAGCGACAGGGGCCAACGTCCTGACTTTC	CASSFFGTGATGANVLTF
TRBJ2-5	.	.	TRBV30	TGTGCCTGGAGTGTAGGGGAGACCCAGTACTTC	CAWSVGETQYF
TRBJ2-5	.	.	TRBV6-5	TGTGCCAGCAGTTACTCGGTAGGACGGGAGACCCAGTACTTC	CASSYSVGRETQYF
TRBJ2-1	TRBD1	.	TRBV15	TGTGCCACCAGCTGGTACGGACAGGGGGCTGTGAATGAGCAGTTCTTC	CATSWYGQGAVNEQFF
TRBJ2-3	.	once	TRBV27	TGTGCCAGCAGTTTATTCGGGACATCTCTCCATACGCAGTATTTT	CASSLFGTSLHTQYF
TRBJ1-1	TRBD1	.	TRBV18	TGTGCCAGCTCACCACCAGCGACAGGGGGCTTAATCACTGAAGCTTTCTTT	CASSPPATGGLITEAFF
TRBJ2-7	TRBD1	.	TRBV7-9	TGTGCCAGCAGTCCGACAGGGGGGACCTACGAGCAGTACTTC	CASSPTGGTYEQYF
TRBJ2-7	.	.	TRBV5-1	TGCGCCAGCAGCTTGGGCGGGACCACCTACGAGCAGTACTTC	CASSLGGTTYEQYF
TRBJ2-5	.	.	TRBV27	TGTGCCAGCAGTTTAAGGCCTCAAAGTCGGGAGACCCAGTACTTC	CASSLRPQSRETQYF
TRBJ2-2	.	.	TRBV5-5	TGTGCCAGCAGCTTGTATGTGGACCCAAACACCGGGGAGCTGTTTTTT	CASSLYVDPNTGELFF
TRBJ2-7	.	.	TRBV28	TGTGCCAGCAGTTTAGTTGGGGGCGGTTACGAGCAGTACTTC	CASSLVGGGYEQYF
TRBJ2-3	TRBD1	few	TRBV19	TGTGCCAGTATGGACAGGGGGCCAGATACGCAGTATTTT	CASMDRGPDTQYF
TRBJ1-4	TRBD1	.	TRBV25-1	TGTGCCAGCACTGGGACAGGGCCAGCAACTAATGAAAAACTGTTTTTT	CASTGTGPATNEKLFF
TRBJ2-7	TRBD1	.	TRBV19	TGTGCCAGTAGTACCACAGGGGGCGGCCACGAGCAGTACTTC	CASSTTGGGHEQYF
TRBJ2-5	.	once	TRBV7-8	TGTGCCAGCAGCTTCGGGGGAGGCCTAGCTACCCAGTACTTC	CASSFGGGLATQYF
TRBJ2-7	.	.	TRBV30	TGTGCCTGGAATCGTCGGACAGACGAGCAGTACTTC	CAWNRRTDEQYF
TRBJ2-1	.	.	TRBV7-9	TGTGCCAGCAGCTTAGAAGTGACGGCGGGGAGAAGTATCGGGGTCTTC	CASSLEVTAGRSIGVF
TRBJ1-2	.	.	TRBV5-1	TGCGCCAGCAGCTTGGCCTTTGGTAACTATGGCTACACCTTC	CASSLAFGNYGYTF
TRBJ2-1	TRBD1	.	TRBV12-5	TGTGCTAGTGGTTTGGTAGTAGGACAGGGGACTCGGGAGCAGTTCTTC	CASGLVVGQGTREQFF
TRBJ2-2	.	many	TRBV7-3	TGTGCCAGCAGCCAATGGGGGTTGGGGTACACCGGGGAGCTGTTTTTT	CASSQWGLGYTGELFF